This TCR beta chain was identified in a study of OX40 agonist ivuxolimab in advanced cancers. Data came from immunoSEQ multiplex PCR; TCRdb stores just in-frame clones and leaves some out. Of about 40,000 clones listed, around 91% are singletons. V trimming: 4 bases; J trimming: 4 bases; junction bases outside the gene matches: 2. The CDR3 is made up of 14 amino acids. Per germline, CDR1 KGHSH and CDR2 LQKENI. V gene TRBV18 combines with J gene TRBJ2-3, with TRBD1 matching over 10 bases. The receptor was isolated from an adult with an advanced solid tumor such as melanoma, head and neck, liver or kidney cancer. The sequencing used CD4+ or CD8+ T cells sorted from blood, collected in a trial of the OX40 agonist ivuxolimab. CDR3: CASSRGQGADTQYF. The DNA for the CDR3 is TGTGCCAGCTCACGAGGACAGGGGGCAGATACGCAGTATTTT.